The source of this T cell receptor (beta chain) is a study of shared T cell receptors in the human thymus. TCRdb's table, derived via immunoSEQ multiplex PCR, lists solely in-frame clones and lacks some. Counted here are about 660,000 clones, roughly 88% occurring once; the ten biggest clones make up 0.008% to 0.011%. CDR3 length: 17 residues. Germline CDR1 MGHRA, CDR2 YSYEKL. With 1 base clipped from V and 0 bases from J, the junction kept 9 bases outside the gene matches. This sample was shared with a second study, whose subject was human thymus T cells.

This TCR was recovered from a boy under two years old with a congenital heart defect. The chain has TRBV4-1 and TRBJ2-7; TRBD2 aligns across 7 bases. The sample consisted of thymocytes. CDR3 sequence (DNA): TGCGCCAGCAGCCAAGGGGGGGAGCGGGGACTCTCCTACGAGCAGTACTTC. Its protein product is CASSQGGERGLSYEQYF.